This T cell receptor beta chain was sequenced in a study of technical replicates of blood from a few donors. The protocol was immunoSEQ multiplex PCR, while the TCRdb copy is restricted to in-frame clones and leaves out a portion. The sample lists around 49,000 clones; more than 95% were seen once. The material sequenced was T cells isolated from PBMCs. This TCR was recovered from a human donor in good health.

The CDR3 protein is CASSPRGSYEQYF. The CDR3 nucleotides are TGTGCCAGCAGCCCACGGGGCTCCTACGAGCAGTACTTC. The V gene is TRBV4-2, the J gene TRBJ2-7; TRBD2 might be the D (5 bases). Trimming cost V 4 bases and J 0 bases, with 7 bases left between them. CDR1 is LGHNA and CDR2 is YNFKEQ in the germline V gene. The CDR3 is made up of 13 amino acids.